This T cell receptor beta chain came from a study of glioma-infiltrating T cells after dendritic cell vaccination. Study at large: Glioblastoma patients came from Phase I and II dendritic cell vaccination trials. Patients received autologous tumor lysate-pulsed dendritic cell vaccination between about 2003 and 2013.

Primers: 60 V beta forward and 13 J beta reverse. Data came from immunoSEQ multiplex PCR; TCRdb stores just in-frame clones and leaves some out. The sample includes roughly 52,000 clones, approximately 83% of them seen just once. Isocitrate dehydrogenase mutation was absent in all glioblastoma patients. This specimen consisted of blood, obtained before dendritic cell vaccination. The receptor's source is a human donor with glioblastoma.

The CDR3 spells CASSRTGEGYGYTF. The DNA for the CDR3 is TGTGCCAGCTCGAGGACAGGGGAGGGCTATGGCTACACCTTC. The chain has TRBV18 and TRBJ1-2; the match to TRBD1 covers 9 bases. The CDR3 covers 14 residues. With V trimmed by 6 bases and J by 4 bases, 6 bases remained unmatched. Germline lookup yields CDR1 KGHSH and CDR2 LQKENI.